This T cell receptor beta chain stems from a study of blood T cell repertoires in COVID-19. The CDR3 consists of 15 residues. Trimming left V 2 bases short and J 2 bases short, with 13 bases between. Germline-derived CDR1 and CDR2 are MNHEY and SVGEGT. TCRdb's copy holds only in-frame clones and misses some; the assay was immunoSEQ multiplex PCR. The data show roughly 200,000 clones, with 86% seen just once and around 5% held by the top ten. Participants spanned ages about 18 to 90 years and resided in roughly 22 US areas. The sequence derives from a man aged 35 to 55 with acute COVID-19. The chain links TRBV6-2 or TRBV6-3 to TRBJ2-7; unclear D gene. The specimen was PBMCs or T cells enriched from blood (not recorded which). The CDR3 spells CASSYGQARTYEQYF. CDR3 DNA sequence: TGTGCCAGCAGTTACGGGCAGGCCCGTACCTACGAGCAGTACTTC.